The 11 T cell receptor beta chains presented below share a single source sample, sequenced in a study of T cells in Graves' hyperthyroidism and ophthalmopathy. RNA transcripts gave rise to amplified TCR beta CDR3 regions. Primed by the HTBI set, a first-round RT-PCR was run on the TCR CDR3. TCRdb re-called the multiplex PCR reads with MiXCR, one entry per CDR3 protein. Among fewer than 400,000 distinct CDR3 sequences listed, approximately 25% were seen once. Specimen: blood. These receptors were taken from a man in his fifties or sixties with Graves' hyperthyroidism.

The chain is built from TRBV15 and TRBJ1-6; D not resolved. CDR1 and CDR2 (germline): LNHNV, YYDKDF (reference sequence). The germline V and J ends were trimmed by 0 bases and 7 bases, with 10 bases remaining between them. CDR3 size: 15 residues. The chain's CDR3 is CATSRDNGQNSPLHF. DNA for the CDR3: TGTGCCACCAGCAGAGATAATGGGCAAAATTCACCCCTCCACTTT.

The chain uses TRBV18 and TRBJ2-6; TRBD1 might be the D (5 bases). The V end lost 6 bases, the J end lost 0 bases, and 15 bases lay between the germline ends. The CDR3 is 17 residues long. Per germline, CDR1 KGHSH and CDR2 LQKENI. CDR3 coding DNA: TGTGCCAGCTCTTCTTTTACAGGCCTCTCTGGGGCCAACGTCCTGACTTTC. It encodes CASSSFTGLSGANVLTF.

This clonotype has at least ten counts. The chain uses TRBV2 and TRBJ2-1, with 7 bases fitting TRBD1. This CDR3 has 13 residues. Germline V lookup: CDR1 SNHLY, CDR2 FYNNEI. V trimming: 6 bases; J trimming: 6 bases; junction bases outside the gene matches: 5. As DNA, the CDR3 is TGTGCCAGCAGGTTCAACAGGGGCAATGAGCAGTTCTTC. Its protein is CASRFNRGNEQFF.

This clonotype has at least ten counts. This chain connects TRBV5-1 to TRBJ2-7; 14 nucleotides line up with TRBD2. The CDR3 runs to 15 residues. J was trimmed by 6 bases and V by 3 bases; bases with no gene match: 5. Per germline, CDR1 SGHRS and CDR2 YFSETQ. In DNA form, the CDR3 reads TGCGCCAGCAGCTCCGGGACTAGCGGGAGTACCGAGCAGTACTTC. Amino acids: CASSSGTSGSTEQYF.

This clonotype was seen only a few times. V and J are TRBV7-2 and TRBJ2-7, with TRBD2 matching 7 bases. Losses at the gene ends were 3 bases for V and 5 bases for J; bases not matched to a gene: 10. CDR3 length: 15 amino acids. Germline loops: CDR1 SGHTA, CDR2 FQGNSA. The CDR3 sequence is CASSLGTTRWNEQYF. As DNA, the CDR3 is TGTGCCAGCAGCTTGGGGACTACCCGCTGGAACGAGCAGTACTTC.

Many counts were recorded for this clonotype. DNA of the CDR3: TGCAGTGCGAACCCCCCACTGGGACGGAGCTCCTACAATGAGCAGTTCTTC. Its translation: CSANPPLGRSSYNEQFF. This rearrangement joins TRBV20-1 to TRBJ2-1, with D perhaps matching TRBD1 or TRBD2 (5 bases each). With 6 bases removed from V and 0 bases from J, the gap between germline ends came to 21 bases. This CDR3 is built from 17 residues. The V gene's germline CDR1 is DFQATT and CDR2 SNEGSKA (reference sequence).

The chain carries TRBV10-3 and TRBJ2-7, with 9 bases lining up with TRBD1. The CDR3 length is 19 residues. The V and J ends lost 0 bases and 0 bases, in that order; junction bases with no gene match: 12. In germline, CDR1 is ENHRY, CDR2 SYGVKD. CDR3 sequence: CAISESGGQGKASSYEQYF. In nucleotides, the CDR3 is TGTGCCATCAGTGAGTCGGGGGGACAGGGCAAAGCGAGCTCCTACGAGCAGTACTTC.

This clonotype was observed a few times. The chain combines TRBV4-1 with TRBJ2-5; TRBD2 is a possible D gene (5 bases). Trimming took off 0 bases at V and 5 bases at J, with 13 bases between the two ends. This CDR3 region has 15 residues. Germline lookup yields CDR1 MGHRA and CDR2 YSYEKL. The CDR3 loop is CASSQESTAAETQYF. For the CDR3, the DNA is TGCGCCAGCAGCCAAGAAAGCACAGCGGCGGAGACCCAGTACTTC.

The chain recombines TRBV29-1 with TRBJ2-7, with a weak D call TRBD2 (5 bases). Germline values: CDR1 SQVTM, CDR2 ANQGSEA. The CDR3 covers 12 residues. The V gene lost 4 bases and the J gene lost 5 bases, with 12 bases spanning the gap. The DNA of the CDR3 is TGCAGCGTTGTTGAGGGAAGGGACGAGCAGTACTTC. It specifies CSVVEGRDEQYF.

This clonotype occurred many times. This chain connects TRBV3-1 to TRBJ2-1, with 14 bases aligning to TRBD2. The CDR3 has 16 amino acids. Per the germline V gene, CDR1 is LGHDT and CDR2 is YNNKEL (reference sequence). J lost 7 bases, V lost 3 bases, and 5 bases had no gene match. CDR3 DNA: TGTGCCAGCAGCCAGGGACTAGCGGGAGTAAAAAATGAGCAGTTCTTC. Protein product: CASSQGLAGVKNEQFF.

The CDR3 coding sequence is TGTGCCAGCAGCCCGGGACGGGGACAGCCCCAGCATTTT. Protein product: CASSPGRGQPQHF. The chain is built from TRBV25-1 and TRBJ1-5; a weak D match, TRBD1 (5 bases). Trimming took 6 bases from V and 7 from J, leaving 13 bases between them. CDR3 length: 13 amino acids. Looked up from germline, CDR1 is MGHDK and CDR2 is SYGVNS.